In this sample, the clone carrying this TCR beta chain turned up once. Repertoires were generated with immunoSEQ multiplex PCR, while TCRdb's copy carries only in-frame clones and drops some. In the table there are about 250,000 clones, 90% of which are singletons. The source of the sample is a study of blood T cell repertoires in COVID-19. This CDR3 region has 13 residues. Germline trimming cut 6 bases from V and 10 bases from J; bases unmatched to any gene: 7. CDR1 is LNHDA and CDR2 is SQIVND in the germline V gene (reference sequence). The specimen was peripheral blood. V is TRBV19 and J is TRBJ1-5; 9 bases are shared with TRBD1. The TCR comes from a woman aged 55-69 years with COVID-19, enrolled during active disease. Here the CDR3 DNA reads TGTGCCAGTAGAGACAGGGGGGGTCGACCCCAGCATTTT. Translating it yields CASRDRGGRPQHF.